These 10 T cell receptor beta chains were sequenced from one sample in a study of T-cell memory formation after mild COVID-19. MiXCR, run by TCRdb on the 5' RACE reads, gives a single entry per CDR3 protein. The table lists tens of thousands of distinct CDR3 sequences, about 13% of them singletons, with about 26% in the top ten. The sequenced sample consisted of PBMCs or a T cell subset sorted from them (not recorded which). The receptors originated from an adult woman who had mild COVID-19 (a few samples of this study predate the infection). Cell type and time point are not known.

The V and J genes are TRBV20-1 and TRBJ2-7, with 7 nucleotides matching TRBD2. The CDR3 has 11 residues. CDR1 is DFQATT and CDR2 is SNEGSKA in the germline V gene (reference sequence). The V gene end was trimmed by 5 bases and the J gene end by 4 bases; junction bases not matched to a gene: 2. The CDR3 sequence is CSAERGYEQYF. CDR3 nucleotides: TGCAGTGCTGAGCGGGGTTACGAGCAGTACTTC.

The chain recombines TRBV11-1 with TRBJ2-1, with D perhaps matching TRBD1 or TRBD2 (5 bases each). The germline gives CDR1 SGHAT, CDR2 FQDESV (reference sequence). This CDR3 spans 15 amino acids. V was cut by 7 bases and J by 0 bases, with 13 bases left in between. The CDR3 reads CASKRGPSSYNEQFF. In nucleotides, the CDR3 is TGTGCCAGCAAGAGGGGACCTAGCTCCTACAATGAGCAGTTCTTC.

The V and J genes are TRBV5-1 and TRBJ2-7, with 7 positions matching TRBD1. Germline trimming cut 4 bases from V and 3 bases from J; bases unmatched to any gene: 10. The CDR3 is 15 amino acids. From germline, CDR1 is SGHRS and CDR2 YFSETQ. Here the CDR3 reads CASSPGTEGDYEQYF. CDR3 DNA: TGCGCCAGCAGCCCTGGGACAGAGGGGGACTACGAGCAGTACTTC. The full variable domain, in which reference TRBV5-1 and TRBJ2-7 provide the parts outside the CDR3, is KAGVTQTPRYLIKTRGQQVTLSCSPISGHRSVSWYQQTPGQGLQFLFEYFSETQRNKGNFPGRFSGRQFSNSRSEMNVSTLELGDSALYLCASSPGTEGDYEQYFGPGTRLTVT.

The chain recombines TRBV13 with TRBJ2-3; no clear D gene. The germline CDR1 and CDR2 sequences are PRHDT and FYEKMQ (reference sequence). CDR3 length equals 12 residues. Deletions cut 6 bases from V and 6 bases from J, with 10 bases between. The CDR3: CASSLIGDTQYF. The CDR3, as DNA: TGTGCCAGCAGTCTCATAGGGGATACGCAGTATTTT.

This clonotype was counted between two and nine times. The genes are TRBV12-3 or TRBV12-4 and TRBJ2-7, with TRBD2 identical over 8 bases. Trimming took 4 bases from V and 9 from J; bases not matched to a gene: 14. The CDR3 is 15 amino acids. CDR3 DNA: TGTGCCAGCAGTTCCTCCTCGGCGGGGGGACCCACGCAGTACTTC. Amino acid sequence: CASSSSSAGGPTQYF.

A few counts support this clonotype. V and J are TRBV7-3 and TRBJ2-5, with 10 bases lining up with TRBD2. V lost 3 bases, J lost 2 bases, and 3 bases stayed unmatched. The CDR3 length is 15 residues. Germline V gene data show CDR1 as SGHTA and CDR2 as FQGTGA. CDR3: CASSLGLALQETQYF. The DNA of the CDR3 is TGTGCCAGCAGCTTGGGACTAGCGTTACAAGAGACCCAGTACTTC.

In its sample, this clonotype was seen a few times. The CDR3 region is CASSARQGGWTNEKLFF. The CDR3 region has the DNA TGTGCCAGCAGTGCCAGACAGGGTGGTTGGACTAATGAAAAACTGTTTTTT. The chain recombines TRBV6-5 with TRBJ1-4; 7 bases are a match to TRBD1. Unmatched junction bases numbered 11, after V lost 5 bases and J lost 2 bases. From germline, CDR1 is MNHEY and CDR2 SVGAGI. This CDR3 contains 17 residues.

This clonotype came up a few times. The genes are TRBV20-1 and TRBJ1-1; TRBD1 aligns across 7 bases. CDR1 DFQATT and CDR2 SNEGSKA come from the germline V gene (reference sequence). This CDR3 is 14 amino acids long. V was clipped by 3 bases and J by 1 base; unmatched bases: 5. Written as DNA, the CDR3 is TGCAGTGCTAGGAGACAGGGAGGGAACACTGAAGCTTTCTTT. It codes for CSARRQGGNTEAFF.

The chain carries TRBV13 and TRBJ2-7, with TRBD2 as a possible D gene (6 bases). V dropped 3 bases and J dropped 2 bases, with 11 bases sitting between them. Per the germline V gene, CDR1 is PRHDT and CDR2 is FYEKMQ (reference sequence). The CDR3 is 14 amino acids. CDR3 nucleotides: TGTGCCAGCAGCTTTCAGCGGGCCCCCTACGAGCAGTACTTC. This encodes CASSFQRAPYEQYF.

This clonotype appeared a few times. V gene TRBV13 combines with J gene TRBJ2-7; 9 bases line up with TRBD1. The CDR3 loop spans 14 amino acids. CDR1 is PRHDT and CDR2 is FYEKMQ in the germline V gene (reference sequence). Unmatched junction bases numbered 3, after V lost 4 bases and J lost 2 bases. The CDR3 region is CASSSGQGPYEQYF. The CDR3 DNA follows: TGTGCCAGCAGCTCGGGACAGGGTCCCTACGAGCAGTACTTC. Full variable domain (missing parts from reference TRBV13 and TRBJ2-7): AAGVIQSPRHLIKEKRETATLKCYPIPRHDTVYWYQQGPGQDPQFLISFYEKMQSDKGSIPDRFSAQQFSDYHSELNMSSLELGDSALYFCASSSGQGPYEQYFGPGTRLTVT.